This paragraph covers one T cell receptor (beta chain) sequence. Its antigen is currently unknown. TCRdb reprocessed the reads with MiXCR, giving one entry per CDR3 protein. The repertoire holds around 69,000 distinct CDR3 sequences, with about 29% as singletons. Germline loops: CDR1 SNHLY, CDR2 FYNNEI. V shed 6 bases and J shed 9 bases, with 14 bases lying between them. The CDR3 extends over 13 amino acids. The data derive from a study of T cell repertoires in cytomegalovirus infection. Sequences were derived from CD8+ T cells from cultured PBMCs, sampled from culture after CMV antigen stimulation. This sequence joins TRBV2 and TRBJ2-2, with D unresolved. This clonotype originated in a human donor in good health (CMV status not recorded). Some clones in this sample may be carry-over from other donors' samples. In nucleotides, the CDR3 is TGTGCCAGCAGCTCGCTTGCACCGCGGGAGCTGTTTTTT. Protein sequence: CASSSLAPRELFF.